The TCR beta chain under discussion was sequenced for a study of radiotherapy plus CTLA-4 blockade in lung cancer. On the study more broadly: Disease control was present in roughly 29% of patients, and objective responses in around 18%. The study's findings and limits: Expansion of tumor-derived TCR clones was observed in blood after radiotherapy plus ipilimumab.

Participants had chemo-refractory metastatic non-small-cell lung cancer and were treated with focal radiation plus ipilimumab CTLA-4 blockade. TCRdb keeps only in-frame clones here, not all; method: immunoSEQ multiplex PCR. The sample gives tens of thousands of clones, about three quarters of which show up once; 4% is in the top ten. This clone was detected only a few times. What it binds is not known. The material was peripheral blood, obtained from a patient treated with radiotherapy plus ipilimumab. This clonotype was obtained from a human donor with non-small cell lung cancer who had a partial response to radiotherapy plus ipilimumab.

In DNA form, the CDR3 reads TGTGCCAGCAGTTTTTTTGGGGCCTCGAACACTGAAGCTTTCTTT. Its translation: CASSFFGASNTEAFF. This sequence joins TRBV2 and TRBJ1-1, with D perhaps TRBD1 (5 bases). V was pared by 5 bases and J by 1 base, with 14 bases between. The CDR3 runs to 15 residues. CDR1 is SNHLY and CDR2 is FYNNEI in the germline V gene. Drawing the rest from reference TRBV2 and TRBJ1-1, the complete variable domain is EPEVTQTPSHQVTQMGQEVILRCVPISNHLYFYWYRQILGQKVEFLVSFYNNEISEKSEIFDDQFSVERPDGSNFTLKIRSTKLEDSAMYFCASSFFGASNTEAFFGQGTRLTVV.